The next 2 T cell receptor beta chains were all read from a single sample in a study of T cells in localized non-small cell lung cancer. Repertoires were generated with immunoSEQ multiplex PCR, while TCRdb's copy carries only in-frame clones and drops some. The table shows tens of thousands of clones, with roughly 88% occurring only once. Source: peripheral blood, taken before any cancer treatment. The receptors were gathered from a woman aged 40-70 years with stage I lung adenocarcinoma.

The V and J genes are TRBV5-4 and TRBJ2-7, with D tentatively TRBD1 or TRBD2 (6 bases each). The CDR3 spans 15 residues. The germline V gene encodes CDR1 SGHNT and CDR2 YYREEE (reference sequence). V was trimmed by 0 bases and J by 2 bases, leaving 12 bases between them. In DNA, the CDR3 is TGTGCCAGCAGCTTGGCCGGGGGCGGCGCCTACGAGCAGTACTTC. This codes for CASSLAGGGAYEQYF.

The chain recombines TRBV29-1 with TRBJ2-5; weak D call: TRBD2 (6 bases). The V end lost 7 bases, the J end lost 3 bases, and 6 bases lay between the germline ends. There are 10 residues in the CDR3. The germline V gene has CDR1 SQVTM and CDR2 ANQGSEA. The DNA for the CDR3 is TGCAGCGCGGGAGAAGAGACCCAGTACTTC. It is translated as CSAGEETQYF.